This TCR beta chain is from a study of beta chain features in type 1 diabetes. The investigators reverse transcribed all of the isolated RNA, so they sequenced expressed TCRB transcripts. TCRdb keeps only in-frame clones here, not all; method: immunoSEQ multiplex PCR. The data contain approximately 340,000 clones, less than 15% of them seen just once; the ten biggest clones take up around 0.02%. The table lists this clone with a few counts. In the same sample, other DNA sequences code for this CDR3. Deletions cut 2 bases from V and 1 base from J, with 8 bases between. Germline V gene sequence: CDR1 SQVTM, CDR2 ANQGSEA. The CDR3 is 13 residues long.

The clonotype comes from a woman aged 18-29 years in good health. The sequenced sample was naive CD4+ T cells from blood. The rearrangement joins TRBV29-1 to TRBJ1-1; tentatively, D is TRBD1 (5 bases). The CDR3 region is CSVERQGNTEAFF. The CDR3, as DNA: TGCAGCGTTGAACGCCAGGGGAACACTGAAGCTTTCTTT. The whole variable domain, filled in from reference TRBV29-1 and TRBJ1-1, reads SAVISQKPSRDICQRGTSLTIQCQVDSQVTMMFWYRQQPGQSLTLIATANQGSEATYESGFVIDKFPISRPNLTFSTLTVSNMSPEDSSIYLCSVERQGNTEAFFGQGTRLTVV.